The source of this T cell receptor beta chain is a study of blood T cell repertoires in COVID-19. Study in general: Specimens from acute and convalescent COVID-19 originated in the United States, Italy and Spain. T cells, B-cell-depleted T cells, or PBMCs provided the cDNA or gDNA that served as material.

Authors' analysis steps: Quantification of nucleated cells was approximated via reference gene primer amplification. Some clones are missing from TCRdb's copy, which holds only in-frame ones; the method was immunoSEQ multiplex PCR. The V and J calls and the clone size are those of that table, but D and trimming were determined from the DNA. The profile shows some 390,000 clones, roughly 86% of them singletons. This clone appeared once. The Seattle patients, enrolled during active infection, were followed longitudinally. This CDR3 spans 12 amino acids. V was clipped by 3 bases and J by 6 bases, with 7 bases between them.

Sequencing was done on a sample of peripheral blood. The chain employs TRBV5-7 and TRBJ1-5, with D unresolved. TRBV5-7 is flagged as an ORF with uncertain function. The receptor was derived from a woman in her sixties with COVID-19, enrolled during active disease. CDR3 in amino acids: CASSSSPQPQHF. The CDR3 nucleotides are TGTGCCAGCAGCTCATCCCCTCAGCCCCAGCATTTT.